This T cell receptor beta chain was recorded in a study of blood T cell repertoires in COVID-19 (dated by TCRdb to the early 2020s). As for the study more broadly: Samples covering the acute and convalescent phases of COVID-19 were provided by collaborators in the United States, Italy and Spain. The material from the prospective study consisted of cDNA or gDNA derived from T cells, B-cell-depleted T cells, or PBMCs. Deeply sampled blood TCRbeta repertoires from subjects exposed to, actively infected with, or recovered from COVID-19 were included in the dataset. A freely available public database, intended as a resource for researchers studying the immune response to SARS-CoV-2, is where the repertoires were released. The samples were drawn from the first 160 participants of the ongoing ImmuneRACE study and from roughly 1,300 subjects provided by 6 global collaborators. Sample metadata almost always included a de-identified subject ID, COVID-19 status, age in years and sex. Where available, HLA class I and class II types were taken from metadata supplied by the sample provider and were not determined by assay-based typing. Study-wide findings and limitations: Clinical and demographic metadata were provided uncurated, with the amount varying by source and participant.

At one collaborating source in Seattle, patients were enrolled during active infection and were followed longitudinally through the course of disease. Collaborating institutions collected whole blood in K2EDTA tubes following their own protocols. Collaborator samples were shipped for TCRbeta analysis as frozen whole blood, isolated PBMCs, or DNA extracted from either sample type. The immunoSEQ Assay, a bias-controlled multiplex PCR, was used to amplify TCRbeta CDR3 regions from genomic DNA. In the source study's methods: The number of nucleated cells in each sample was estimated by amplification of reference gene primers within the assay. To quantify the absolute abundance of each unique TCRbeta CDR3 rearrangement, sequence reads were collapsed and filtered. For each sample, productive Simpson clonality was calculated as the square root of Simpson's diversity index over productive rearrangements. This is the immuneACCESS table as TCRdb keeps it, with only in-frame sequences that have V and J called. A part of the clones is gone; compared with another copy, unresolved V genes explain less than half, and the rest is unexplained. The V and J calls and clone size come from that table; D and trimming were worked out from the DNA. The sample has more than 300,000 clones on record, roughly 91% of them singletons. The biggest ten clones account for less than 2% of the sample.

About this clone: The specificity of this receptor is unknown. One base away there is no much larger clone; base qualities are not given.

Trimmed from V: 5 bases; trimmed from J: 8 bases; junction bases lacking a gene match: 5. For CDR1 and CDR2, the germline V gene (reference sequence) lists PRHDT and FYEKMQ. The CDR3 contains 12 residues, cysteine and phenylalanine counted. The retained sequence is limited to the CDR3, 36 bases, with the frame set at the first base. The V and J segments used are TRBV13 and TRBJ1-2; the central 7 bases match TRBD1. The receptor comes from a woman younger than 45 with COVID-19, enrolled during active disease. The sample was peripheral blood. The sequenced DNA: TGTGCCAGCAGCATCAGGGGGGAAGGCTACACCTTC. Its coded protein is CASSIRGEGYTF.